One sample yielded the 3 T cell receptor beta chains listed below, sequenced in a study of technical replicates of blood from a handful of donors. TCRdb keeps only in-frame clones here, not all; method: immunoSEQ multiplex PCR. The sample includes roughly 80,000 clones, approximately 94% of them seen just once. Sequenced: T cells isolated from PBMCs. The origin of the receptors is a human donor in good health.

This CDR3 reads CASSWTGGADTQYF. The CDR3 bases are TGTGCCAGCAGCTGGACAGGGGGCGCAGATACGCAGTATTTT. V usage is TRBV5-8 and J usage is TRBJ2-3; 11 nucleotides agree with TRBD1. The CDR3 extends over 14 amino acids. Germline V gene data show CDR1 as SGHTS and CDR2 as YDEGEE. The J segment lost 4 bases and the V segment lost 3 bases, leaving 1 base of the junction unmatched.

The chain uses TRBV27 and TRBJ2-7, with a weak D call TRBD1 (5 bases). Trimming shortened V by 7 bases and J by 3 bases, and 10 bases separated the two germline ends. The CDR3 consists of 12 residues. The germline gives CDR1 MNHEY, CDR2 SMNVEV (reference sequence). For the CDR3, the DNA is TGTGCCAGCAAGGGCAGGGTCTACGAGCAGTACTTC. As protein: CASKGRVYEQYF.

CDR3 loop: CASSPSVLGQNYGYTF. The CDR3, as DNA: TGTGCCAGCAGCCCAAGTGTTTTGGGACAGAACTATGGCTACACCTTC. This chain links TRBV9 with TRBJ1-2; 7 nucleotides agree with TRBD1. Per germline, CDR1 SGDLS and CDR2 YYNGEE. The J segment lost 2 bases and the V segment lost 4 bases, leaving 11 bases of the junction unmatched. The CDR3 loop spans 16 amino acids.